This entry lists 11 T cell receptor beta chains sequenced from one sample in a study of T cells after yellow fever vaccination (dated by TCRdb to between 2017 and 2020). This specimen's treatment or condition label, interpreted: live attenuated yellow fever vaccine strain. Library generation was performed with 5' RACE. TCRdb lists the instrument as Illumina HiSeq 2500. TCRdb reanalyzed the raw reads on its own, using fastp at Q25 for trimming and MiXCR for clone calling, and kept in-frame beta chains. Every CDR3 protein is listed once, alongside the most common genes and DNA of its rows. The sample contains 300,000 to 450,000 distinct CDR3 sequences, less than 9.5% of them found a single time. The ten largest account for around 17% of the sample. Sequenced here: PBMCs, sampled more than 40 days after the first yellow fever vaccination. These receptors all come from a man younger than 35 who received the YFV17D yellow fever vaccine.

The chain employs TRBV7-2 and TRBJ1-4; a possible D gene is TRBD1 (6 bases). The germline CDR1 and CDR2 sequences are SGHTA and FQGNSA. The CDR3 is 14 amino acids. V lost 2 bases, J lost 8 bases, and 12 bases lay in between. CDR3 residues: CASSLSGGAEKLFF. For the CDR3, the DNA is TGTGCCAGCAGCTTAAGTGGGGGCGCGGAAAAACTGTTTTTT.

In regard to this clonotype: Mismatch with germline at one junction end may stem from a read error. The chain uses TRBV11-3 and TRBJ2-1; TRBD2 aligns across 9 bases. Germline CDR1 SGHNT, CDR2 YENEEA. This CDR3 region has 15 residues. This CDR3 is CACSLASGGFDEQFF. CDR3 nucleotides: TGTGCCTGCAGCTTAGCCAGCGGGGGGTTCGATGAGCAGTTCTTC.

The chain combines TRBV5-5 with TRBJ2-7; D not certain. The CDR3 has 15 residues. Germline CDR1 and CDR2: SGHKS and YYEKEE (reference sequence). Trimming left V 4 bases short and J 0 bases short, with 14 bases between. The CDR3 coding sequence is TGTGCCAGCAGCCGGAGCTGGGCTAGCTCCTACGAGCAGTACGTC. Translated: CASSRSWASSYEQYV.

V gene TRBV5-1 combines with J gene TRBJ2-5; no reliable D call. Germline CDR1 and CDR2: SGHRS and YFSETQ. Trimming took off 0 bases at V and 5 bases at J, with 11 bases between the two ends. The CDR3 contains 14 residues. The CDR3 is CASSLVGISETQYF. CDR3 bases: TGCGCCAGCAGCTTGGTGGGGATCTCTGAGACCCAGTACTTC.

This clonotype has just a few counts. The rearrangement links TRBV4-3 to TRBJ2-3; 9 nucleotides align to TRBD1. This CDR3 is built from 17 residues. The trim removed 4 bases at V and 3 bases at J, leaving 11 bases unmatched. Germline V gives CDR1 LGHNA, CDR2 YSLEER. The CDR3 DNA is TGCGCCAGCAGCCGCGGGACAGGGACAGTAACTACAGATACGCAGTATTTT. It is translated as CASSRGTGTVTTDTQYF.

This clonotype was seen a few times. J is TRBJ2-3 and V is TRBV5-1; D gene unclear. CDR3 size: 14 residues. Trimming left V 2 bases short and J 2 bases short, with 9 bases between. Germline V gives CDR1 SGHRS, CDR2 YFSETQ. CDR3 coding DNA: TGCGCCAGCAGCTTTCTAAACCCCACAGATACGCAGTATTTT. Its translation is CASSFLNPTDTQYF.

The table lists this clonotype with a few counts. The chain combines TRBV7-9 with TRBJ1-1; perhaps TRBD1 as D (6 bases). The V end was cut by 1 base, the J end by 3 bases, with 12 bases between. CDR1 SEHNR and CDR2 FQNEAQ come from the germline V gene (reference sequence). CDR3 length: 15 amino acids. The CDR3 reads CASSLDGGLDTEAFF. The CDR3 DNA is TGTGCCAGCAGCTTAGACGGGGGCTTGGACACTGAAGCTTTCTTT. Full variable domain (remainder filled in from reference TRBV7-9 and TRBJ1-1): DTGVSQNPRHKITKRGQNVTFRCDPISEHNRLYWYRQTLGQGPEFLTYFQNEAQLEKSRLLSDRFSAERPKGSFSTLEIQRTEQGDSAMYLCASSLDGGLDTEAFFGQGTRLTVV.

There are many counts of this clonotype. The chain has TRBV25-1 and TRBJ2-3; D is ambiguous. In germline, CDR1 is MGHDK, CDR2 SYGVNS. Trimming left V 3 bases short and J 2 bases short, with 15 bases between. This CDR3 region has 16 residues. The DNA for the CDR3 is TGTGCCAGCAGTGATCCCCAGGCCTATCCCACAGATACGCAGTATTTT. Translating gives CASSDPQAYPTDTQYF.

The gene calls are TRBV28 and TRBJ1-5; the D gene is possibly TRBD1 (5 bases). CDR1 and CDR2 from the germline V gene are MDHEN and SYDVKM. The CDR3 is 14 residues long. The V and J ends lost 8 bases and 6 bases respectively, with 17 bases between them. CDR3 DNA sequence: TGTGCCAGCGGCCGGGCCAAAAGGGGTCAGCCCCAGCATTTT. Its translation is CASGRAKRGQPQHF. The whole variable domain, filled in from reference TRBV28 and TRBJ1-5, reads DVKVTQSSRYLVKRTGEKVFLECVQDMDHENMFWYRQDPGLGLRLIYFSYDVKMKEKGDIPEGYSVSREKKERFSLILESASTNQTSMYLCASGRAKRGQPQHFGDGTRLSIL.

This clonotype has a handful of counts. CDR3 protein: CASSWGGGTQETQYF. DNA of the CDR3: TGTGCCAGCAGCTGGGGGGGGGGGACCCAAGAGACCCAGTACTTC. The chain combines TRBV7-2 with TRBJ2-5; 7 positions match TRBD2. The CDR3 spans 15 residues. V lost 4 bases, J lost 1 base, and 6 bases stayed unmatched. Germline assignment: CDR1 SGHTA and CDR2 FQGNSA.

In its sample, this clonotype was seen a few times. The rearrangement uses TRBV20-1 and TRBJ1-2; D perhaps matches TRBD1 (6 bases). CDR1 DFQATT and CDR2 SNEGSKA come from the germline V gene (reference sequence). Trimming left V 3 bases short and J 4 bases short, with 12 bases between. This CDR3 comprises 13 residues. DNA of the CDR3: TGCAGTGCTAGTGGGCAGGGGACCTATGGCTACACCTTC. This encodes CSASGQGTYGYTF.